The sequence of this T cell receptor (beta chain) was determined in a study of cytomegalovirus exposure and HLA in healthy donors. Study background: Prior work identified under 130 million unique TCR beta sequences in about 179 million T cells.

The PCR made use of 60 Vbeta and 13 Jbeta primers. Original methodology: A later analysis tallied some 84 million unique TCR beta chains, roughly 11 million of them shared. Method: immunoSEQ multiplex PCR; TCRdb's copy keeps in-frame clones and lacks some. That table is the source of V, J and clone size, and D and trimming were worked out from the DNA. The data hold approximately 97,000 clones, with 77% observed a single time. There are 13 residues in the CDR3. Trimming stripped 6 bases from V and 8 bases from J, with 17 bases between. Germline V gene sequence: CDR1 SGHDT, CDR2 YYEEEE. Study outcomes and limitations: For most TCR beta V segments, an earlier analysis put the productive rate at about 90% or about 30% of the time.

This clone turned up a few times. What it binds is unknown. The sequenced sample consisted of PBMCs. The receptor was isolated from a male donor in good health and CMV-seropositive. The chain carries TRBV5-6 and TRBJ1-2; a possible D gene is TRBD1 (6 bases). The CDR3 nucleotides read TGTGCCAGCACCGGACAGTGGATGGGGGGCTACACCTTC. Protein: CASTGQWMGGYTF.